Listed below are T cell receptor beta chains from one sample, sequenced in a study of T cells in Graves' hyperthyroidism and ophthalmopathy. TCRdb used MiXCR to reprocess the multiplex PCR reads, holding one entry per CDR3 protein. In the table there are fewer than 350,000 distinct CDR3 sequences, around 20% of which are singletons. Sequencing input: blood. The source of these receptors is a woman aged 45-65 years with Graves' hyperthyroidism. CDR3s include the opening cysteine and the closing phenylalanine or tryptophan. A D gene is named only where the DNA matches it firmly. Clone size appears in some rows only: once, few, many, or a class for an expanded clone.

j_call d_call v_call clone_size cdr3_nt cdr3_aa
TRBJ1-4 . TRBV28 many TGTGCCAGCCTCCTCGGAGGGAGGGGCCGGGCTAATGAAAAACTGTTTTTT CASLLGGRGRANEKLFF
TRBJ2-2 . TRBV2 . TGTGCCAGCAGTCGGGCGGGATCGAACACCGGGGAGCTGTTTTTT CASSRAGSNTGELFF
TRBJ2-1 TRBD2 TRBV27 many TGTGCCAGCAGTCTCCGCGGACTAGCGGGGGGGAACGAGCAGTTCTTC CASSLRGLAGGNEQFF
TRBJ2-2 TRBD1 TRBV19 few TGTGCCAGTATCGGACAGGGGATTAACACCGGGGAGCTGTTTTTT CASIGQGINTGELFF
TRBJ2-1 . TRBV29-1 many TGCAGCGTTGCCGGGGATAACGAGCAGTTCTTC CSVAGDNEQFF
TRBJ2-3 TRBD2 TRBV30 many TGTGCCTGGAGTGCCCACCTTCTAGCGGGAGGGGTTCATGGCACAGATACGCAGTATTTT CAWSAHLLAGGVHGTDTQYF
TRBJ1-6 . TRBV7-2 . TGTGCCAGCACCGACGGGACCGCTTCACCCCTCCACTTT CASTDGTASPLHF
TRBJ2-1 TRBD2 TRBV28 many TGTGCCAGCAGTTCACCCTCGGCGGGGGGCCTTGAGCAGTTCTTC CASSSPSAGGLEQFF
TRBJ1-1 . TRBV2 . TGTGCCAGCAGAAGGCCCGGGGGGCGAGACACTGAAGCTTTCTTT CASRRPGGRDTEAFF
TRBJ2-1 TRBD1 TRBV28 few TGTGCCAGCAGCACAGAACAGGGGGAGCAGTTCTTC CASSTEQGEQFF
TRBJ2-7 TRBD2 TRBV3-1 many TGTGCCAGCAGCGCTCTGAGCGGGAGGGGTTCCTACGAGCAGTACTTC CASSALSGRGSYEQYF